This TCR beta chain was sequenced in a study of CD8 T cells in Susac syndrome. Reverse transcription used roughly 0.45 to 1 ug RNA and random hexamers. The authors amplified TCR beta CDR3 across 54 Vbeta and 13 Jbeta using immunoSEQ multiplex PCR. TCRdb re-called the immunoSEQ multiplex PCR reads with MiXCR, one entry per CDR3 protein. Of around 150,000 distinct CDR3 sequences listed, over 85% are singletons. The healthy controls were matched to patients by age and sex. In contrast to the negatively isolated CD8+ and CD4+ T cells, TEMRA cells were FACS-enriched. The CDR3 contains 14 residues. The TCR was taken from a human donor in good health. This rearrangement joins TRBV1 to TRBJ2-1. TRBV1 has pseudogene status. Sequenced: CD4+ T cells from PBMCs. CDR3 sequence (DNA): TGCACCAGCAGCCATAGAGGTCCCAACAATGAGCAGTTCTTC. Residues: CTSSHRGPNNEQFF.